A single sample gave rise to the 16 T cell receptor beta chains below, sequenced in a study of tumor-infiltrating lymphocytes in oesophageal squamous cell carcinoma. TCRdb itself ran the PCR reads through MiXCR, one entry per CDR3 protein. Here the sample spans about 21,000 distinct CDR3 sequences, over 40% being singletons. The material sequenced was normal esophageal tissue next to the tumor. The source of these receptors is a male donor with esophageal squamous cell carcinoma.

Ten or more counts support this clonotype. The chain joins TRBV5-1 to TRBJ2-3; D unclear. The CDR3 runs to 14 residues. The V end lost 0 bases, the J end lost 0 bases, and 5 bases lay between the germline ends. CDR1 is SGHRS, CDR2 YFSETQ, per germline. The CDR3 sequence: CASSLDSSTDTQYF. CDR3 nucleotide sequence: TGCGCCAGCAGCTTGGACAGCAGCACAGATACGCAGTATTTT.

Concerning this clonotype: In this CDR3 the conserved last residue, phenylalanine or tryptophan, is missing, so a read error is likely. The DNA is omitted, as the CDR3 cannot be located on it reliably, and the CDR3 follows TCRdb's listing. CDR3 sequence reads: CASSQGAGTAPYEQYFGP. The chain joins TRBV7-2 to TRBJ2-3; no DNA check was done on the table's D call, TRBD1. The CDR3 is 18 amino acids in total, end residues counted. Germline V CDR1 and CDR2: SGHTA, FQGNSA.

In this sample, this clonotype turned up many times. Likely a read error: the CDR3 ends without its conserved phenylalanine or tryptophan. Because the CDR3's place on the DNA is in doubt, the DNA is left out and the CDR3 is given as listed by TCRdb. The rearrangement uses TRBV7-9 and TRBJ1-6. The germline gives CDR1 SEHNR, CDR2 FQNEAQ (reference sequence). The length of the CDR3 is 10 amino acids, counting both ends. This CDR3 reads CASSSRTSGQ.

V gene TRBV19 combines with J gene TRBJ2-3, with a possible D match to TRBD1 (6 bases). V gave up 3 bases and J gave up 2 bases, with 9 bases separating them. The length of the CDR3 is 14 residues. Looked up from germline, CDR1 is LNHDA and CDR2 is SQIVND (reference sequence). CDR3 DNA: TGTGCCAGTAGTATCAGACAGGTCACAGATACGCAGTATTTT. Translated: CASSIRQVTDTQYF. Together with reference TRBV19 and TRBJ2-3, the CDR3 gives the full variable domain: DGGITQSPKYLFRKEGQNVTLSCEQNLNHDAMYWYRQDPGQGLRLIYYSQIVNDFQKGDIAEGYSVSREKKESFPLTVTSAQKNPTAFYLCASSIRQVTDTQYFGPGTRLTVL.

This clonotype has only a few counts. The gene calls are TRBV7-2 and TRBJ2-5; D call uncertain. V was clipped by 5 bases and J by 4 bases, with 14 bases between them. The CDR3 is 14 residues long. Looked up from germline, CDR1 is SGHTA and CDR2 is FQGNSA. CDR3 DNA sequence: TGTGCCAGCAGCCATAGGACCATTTCAGAGACCCAGTACTTC. Translated: CASSHRTISETQYF.

This clonotype was observed once. The chain has TRBV6-1 and TRBJ2-7; D gene uncertain. Between the trimmed V and J ends, which lost 5 bases and 6 bases, there was a span of 17 bases. The CDR3 loop spans 14 amino acids. Germline V lookup: CDR1 MNHNS, CDR2 SASEGT. The CDR3 sequence: CASSWRGRWFEQYF. CDR3 sequence (DNA): TGTGCCAGCAGTTGGAGAGGAAGGTGGTTCGAGCAGTACTTC.

The V and J genes are TRBV7-2 and TRBJ2-5; a possible D gene is TRBD2 (5 bases). Trimming stripped 1 base from V and 5 bases from J, with 8 bases between. CDR1 and CDR2 (germline): SGHTA, FQGNSA. The length of the CDR3 is 13 residues. For the CDR3, the DNA is TGTGCCAGCAGCTTAGGAGGGTTGGAGACCCAGTACTTC. It is translated as CASSLGGLETQYF.

The chain employs TRBV6-2 or TRBV6-3 and TRBJ2-3; TRBD2 might be the D (7 bases). Germline V gives CDR1 MNHEY, CDR2 SVGEGT. This CDR3 is 13 amino acids long. V was pared by 6 bases and J by 5 bases, with 12 bases between. CDR3 amino acids: CASREGGQDTQYF. CDR3 nucleotide sequence: TGTGCCAGCAGGGAGGGGGGGCAAGATACGCAGTATTTT.

The V gene is TRBV24-1, the J gene TRBJ2-3; 13 positions agree with TRBD2. Germline CDR1 KGHDR, CDR2 SFDVKD. The CDR3 runs to 16 residues. V lost 4 bases, J lost 5 bases, and 5 bases stayed unmatched. Here the CDR3 DNA reads TGTGCCACCAGTGACCGGACTAGCGGGAGTTTAGATACGCAGTATTTT. Its protein is CATSDRTSGSLDTQYF.

J is TRBJ2-5 and V is TRBV7-6; possibly TRBD1 or TRBD2 for D (5 bases each). The J call may be incorrect, as the DNA end agrees better with TRBJ2-1. The V gene's germline CDR1 is SGHVS and CDR2 FNYEAQ. This CDR3 has 14 residues. The CDR3 sequence is CASSLGGSRNEQFF. Written as DNA, the CDR3 is TGTGCCAGCAGCTTAGGGGGGAGTAGGAATGAGCAGTTCTTC.

This clonotype has a count of ten or more. The V call is TRBV5-1, the J call TRBJ1-6; D possibly corresponds to TRBD1 (6 bases). Germline lookup yields CDR1 SGHRS and CDR2 YFSETQ. This CDR3 has 13 amino acids. Trimming stripped 7 bases from V and 8 bases from J, with 13 bases between. In DNA, the CDR3 is TGCGCCAGCCTACCCAAGGGGGATTCACCCCTCCACTTT. Translating gives CASLPKGDSPLHF. Full variable domain (missing parts from reference TRBV5-1 and TRBJ1-6): KAGVTQTPRYLIKTRGQQVTLSCSPISGHRSVSWYQQTPGQGLQFLFEYFSETQRNKGNFPGRFSGRQFSNSRSEMNVSTLELGDSALYLCASLPKGDSPLHFGNGTRLTVT.

V usage is TRBV29-1 and J usage is TRBJ2-3, with D perhaps assigned TRBD1 or TRBD2 (5 bases each). The V end was cut by 6 bases, the J end by 1 base, with 8 bases between. Germline assignment: CDR1 SQVTM and CDR2 ANQGSEA. This CDR3 spans 12 amino acids. CDR3 in amino acids: CSVGDGTDTQYF. CDR3 coding DNA: TGCAGCGTGGGGGACGGCACAGATACGCAGTATTTT.

This chain links TRBV7-3 with TRBJ2-5, with 9 nucleotides matching TRBD1. This CDR3 is 13 amino acids long. The V gene's germline CDR1 is SGHTA and CDR2 FQGTGA. V was pared by 5 bases and J by 4 bases, with 2 bases of the junction left unmatched. The CDR3 sequence: CASSTTGGETQYF. CDR3 nucleotide sequence: TGTGCCAGCAGCACGACAGGGGGAGAGACCCAGTACTTC.

This clonotype is medium-sized in the sample. The V and J genes are TRBV11-2 and TRBJ2-5; 7 nucleotides line up with TRBD2. Trimming removed 4 bases from V and 3 bases from J; junction bases left unmatched: 5. Germline V gene sequence: CDR1 SGHAT, CDR2 FQNNGV. The CDR3 is made up of 14 amino acids. The CDR3 DNA is TGTGCCAGCAGCTCCGGGACTACTAAAGAGACCCAGTACTTC. Translating gives CASSSGTTKETQYF.

J is TRBJ2-5 and V is TRBV7-6; TRBD2 is a possible D gene (5 bases). The J call is in doubt because the DNA end fits TRBJ2-1 better. The CDR3 covers 12 residues. Germline V gene data show CDR1 as SGHVS and CDR2 as FNYEAQ. The DNA for the CDR3 is TGTGCCAGCAGCCCTGTGGGAGCGGAGCAGTTCTTC. It codes for CASSPVGAEQFF.

This clonotype has a count of ten or more. The CDR3 nucleotides read TGTGCCAGCAGCTTGGGGGTCGGGACCACCTACAATGAGCAGTTCTTC. This encodes CASSLGVGTTYNEQFF. J is TRBJ2-1 and V is TRBV5-5; D is possibly TRBD1 or TRBD2 (5 bases each). Trimming stripped 0 bases from V and 2 bases from J, with 12 bases between. The CDR3 covers 16 residues. Germline V lookup: CDR1 SGHKS, CDR2 YYEKEE (reference sequence).